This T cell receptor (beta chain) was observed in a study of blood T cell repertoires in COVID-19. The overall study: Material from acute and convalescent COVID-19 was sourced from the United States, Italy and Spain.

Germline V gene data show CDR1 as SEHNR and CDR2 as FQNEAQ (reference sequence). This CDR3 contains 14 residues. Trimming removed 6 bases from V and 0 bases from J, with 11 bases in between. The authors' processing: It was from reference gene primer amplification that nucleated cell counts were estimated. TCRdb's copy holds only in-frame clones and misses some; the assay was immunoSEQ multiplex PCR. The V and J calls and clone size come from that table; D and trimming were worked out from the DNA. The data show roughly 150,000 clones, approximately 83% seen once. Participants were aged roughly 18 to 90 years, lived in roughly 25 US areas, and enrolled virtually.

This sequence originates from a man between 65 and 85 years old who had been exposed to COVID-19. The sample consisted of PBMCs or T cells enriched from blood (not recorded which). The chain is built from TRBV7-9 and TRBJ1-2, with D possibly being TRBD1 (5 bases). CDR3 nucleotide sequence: TGTGCCAGCAGACAAGCACAGGCTAACTATGGCTACACCTTC. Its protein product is CASRQAQANYGYTF.